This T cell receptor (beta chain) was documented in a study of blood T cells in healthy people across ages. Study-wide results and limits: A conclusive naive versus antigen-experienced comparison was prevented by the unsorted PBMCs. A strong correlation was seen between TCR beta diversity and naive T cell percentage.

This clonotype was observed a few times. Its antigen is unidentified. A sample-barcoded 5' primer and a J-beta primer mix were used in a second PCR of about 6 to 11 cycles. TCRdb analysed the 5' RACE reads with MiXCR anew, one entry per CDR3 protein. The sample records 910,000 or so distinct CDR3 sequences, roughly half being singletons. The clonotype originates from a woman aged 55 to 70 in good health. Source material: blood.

CDR3 in amino acids: CSARGLAGVWEETQYF. Here the CDR3 DNA reads TGCAGTGCGAGGGGCCTAGCGGGAGTTTGGGAAGAGACCCAGTACTTC. The chain couples TRBV20-1 to TRBJ2-5; 10 nucleotides align to TRBD2. With 6 bases clipped from V and 3 bases from J, the junction kept 13 bases outside the gene matches. CDR1 is DFQATT and CDR2 is SNEGSKA in the germline V gene (reference sequence). This CDR3 region has 16 residues.